Listed below are T cell receptor beta chains from one sample, sequenced in a study of control samples from healthy donors and cancer patients. Profiled with immunoSEQ multiplex PCR; TCRdb holds only in-frame clones, not every one. The sample yields 200,000 or so clones, roughly 94% seen once. What was sequenced was blood. The receptors stem from a man aged 50 to 59 in good health. Each CDR3 is given with its conserved first and last residue. The D gene is left open where the match is weak. Size is omitted from some rows. Given values are once, few, many or a class for expanded clones.

j_gene,d_gene,abundance,v_gene,CDR3aa,CDR3nt
TRBJ1-3,-,-,TRBV30,CAWRPEGPISIYF,TGTGCCTGGAGGCCGGAAGGTCCCATCTCCATATATTTT
TRBJ2-1,-,-,TRBV6-5,CASSLHSDNEQFF,TGTGCCAGCAGCCTGCACAGCGACAATGAGCAGTTCTTC
TRBJ1-5,-,-,TRBV7-8,CASSLQTAGDQPQHF,TGTGCCAGCAGCTTACAGACTGCGGGAGATCAGCCCCAGCATTTT
TRBJ1-2,-,-,TRBV6-5,CASSSQGYGYTF,TGTGCCAGCAGTTCCCAGGGCTATGGCTACACCTTC
TRBJ2-3,-,-,TRBV10-3,CAIGLTDTQYF,TGTGCCATCGGCCTCACAGATACGCAGTATTTT
TRBJ1-1,-,-,TRBV10-3,CAIGTVNTEAFF,TGTGCCATAGGGACGGTGAACACTGAAGCTTTCTTT
TRBJ2-5,-,once,TRBV11-2,CASSLTRTAPGTQYF,TGTGCCAGCAGCTTAACCAGGACAGCCCCGGGGACCCAGTACTTC
TRBJ1-5,-,-,TRBV24-1,CATQLHGGVNQPQHF,TGTGCCACCCAATTACATGGGGGGGTGAATCAGCCCCAGCATTTT
TRBJ2-1,TRBD1,few,TRBV27,CASSSPDRGLSEQFF,TGTGCCAGCAGTTCCCCGGACAGGGGGCTGAGTGAGCAGTTCTTC
TRBJ2-4,-,-,TRBV4-3,CASSQDLDSNIQYF,TGCGCCAGCAGCCAAGACTTAGACTCAAACATTCAGTACTTC
TRBJ1-4,-,-,TRBV18,CASSGRDTMGRKLFF,TGTGCCAGCTCGGGCCGGGACACAATGGGGAGAAAACTGTTTTTT
TRBJ1-2,-,-,TRBV24-1,CATSDPDRYYGYTF,TGTGCCACCAGTGATCCGGACAGATACTATGGCTACACCTTC
TRBJ1-2,-,-,TRBV5-1,CASSLGEGYGYTF,TGCGCCAGCAGCTTGGGGGAGGGCTATGGCTACACCTTC
TRBJ2-7,-,-,TRBV11-2,CASSLGGDVDLF,TGTGCCAGCAGCTTGGGTGGAGACGTGGACCTGTTC
TRBJ1-4,-,-,TRBV19,CASSGRTNLATNEKLFF,TGTGCCAGTAGTGGCCGGACAAACCTTGCAACTAATGAAAAACTGTTTTTT
TRBJ2-2,-,-,TRBV6-5,CASRKDTIQTGELFF,TGTGCCAGCCGAAAAGACACTATACAGACCGGGGAGCTGTTTTTT
TRBJ1-2,-,-,TRBV6-5,CATLGFGYTF,TGTGCCACCCTAGGGTTCGGCTACACCTTC
TRBJ1-3,-,-,TRBV20-1,CSASRAGRGGNTIYF,TGCAGTGCTAGTCGGGCAGGGAGAGGTGGAAACACCATATATTTT
TRBJ1-5,-,-,TRBV27,CASSLSQRQPNSNQPQHF,TGTGCCAGCAGTTTATCCCAACGACAGCCCAATAGCAATCAGCCCCAGCATTTT
TRBJ1-1,-,-,TRBV6-2/TRBV6-3,CASSYGGTEAFF,TGTGCCAGCAGTTACGGCGGCACTGAAGCTTTCTTT
TRBJ1-1,TRBD1,-,TRBV19,CASREQGRNTEAFF,TGTGCCAGTAGGGAACAGGGGCGGAACACTGAAGCTTTCTTT
TRBJ1-1,-,-,TRBV4-1,CASSQVSSFLEAFF,TGCGCCAGCAGCCAAGTTTCCAGCTTTCTTGAAGCTTTCTTT
TRBJ1-1,-,-,TRBV6-5,CASRGRSNTEAFF,TGTGCCAGCAGAGGACGGTCGAACACTGAAGCTTTCTTT
TRBJ1-4,TRBD1,-,TRBV18,CASSPGDRAGEKLFF,TGTGCCAGCTCACCTGGAGACAGGGCGGGGGAAAAACTGTTTTTT
TRBJ1-1,-,-,TRBV5-6,CASSWWEGNTEAFF,TGTGCCAGCAGCTGGTGGGAGGGGAACACTGAAGCTTTCTTT
TRBJ2-3,TRBD1,once,TRBV12-5,CASGLTGADTQYF,TGTGCTAGTGGTTTAACAGGGGCAGATACGCAGTATTTT
TRBJ2-3,TRBD1,-,TRBV4-1,CASSHQSGTGNTDTQYF,TGCGCCAGCAGCCACCAGTCCGGGACAGGAAACACAGATACGCAGTATTTT
TRBJ2-7,-,-,TRBV6-5,CASSYSAGWGSYEQYF,TGTGCCAGCAGTTACTCTGCAGGCTGGGGCTCCTACGAGCAGTACTTC
TRBJ1-1,-,-,TRBV24-1,CATSAGRVGENTEAFF,TGTGCCACCAGCGCGGGACGGGTTGGAGAAAACACTGAAGCTTTCTTT
TRBJ2-7,-,-,TRBV6-5,CASSSPYEQYF,TGTGCCAGCAGCTCCCCCTACGAGCAGTACTTC
TRBJ2-3,-,-,TRBV23-1,CASSRSVRLVPTDTQYF,TGCGCCAGCAGTAGGTCAGTGCGTCTCGTACCCACAGATACGCAGTATTTT
TRBJ1-1,-,-,TRBV3-1/TRBV3-2,CASSQDRDRAFF,TGTGCCAGCAGCCAAGATCGGGACCGGGCTTTCTTT
TRBJ2-2,TRBD1,-,TRBV19,CASSTQTGLTGELFF,TGTGCCAGTAGTACTCAGACAGGGCTAACCGGGGAGCTGTTTTTT
TRBJ1-3,-,-,TRBV7-2,CASSSPRDTPGSTIYF,TGTGCCAGCAGCTCCCCCCGGGACACGCCAGGAAGCACCATATATTTT
TRBJ1-1,-,-,TRBV2,CATLPQGDTEAFF,TGTGCCACCCTACCCCAGGGCGACACTGAAGCTTTCTTT
TRBJ2-6,TRBD1,-,TRBV27,CASSFRDRGRGANVLTF,TGTGCCAGCAGTTTCCGGGACAGGGGGCGAGGGGCCAACGTCCTGACTTTC
TRBJ2-1,-,-,TRBV7-2,CASSPDTTSYNEQFF,TGTGCCAGCAGCCCTGACACGACTTCCTACAATGAGCAGTTCTTC
TRBJ1-3,-,-,TRBV9,CASSPQLLLGNTIYF,TGTGCCAGCAGCCCTCAACTTCTCCTTGGAAACACCATATATTTT
TRBJ2-1,-,-,TRBV19,CASSPQKLSSYNEQFF,TGTGCCAGTAGTCCTCAAAAACTCTCCTCCTACAATGAGCAGTTCTTC
TRBJ2-3,TRBD2,-,TRBV5-4,CASSLRLAGSTDTQYF,TGTGCCAGCAGCTTAAGGCTAGCGGGGAGCACAGATACGCAGTATTTT
TRBJ2-1,-,once,TRBV1,CTSSVSGGAYNEQFF,TGCACCAGCAGCGTCTCTGGGGGAGCCTACAATGAGCAGTTCTTC
TRBJ1-6,TRBD1,-,TRBV25-1,CASSDTRTGGSSPLHF,TGTGCCAGCAGTGATACTCGGACAGGGGGGAGTTCACCCCTCCACTTT
TRBJ1-1,TRBD1,-,TRBV3-1/TRBV3-2,CASRLKGQGTEAFF,TGTGCCAGCAGGTTGAAAGGACAGGGCACCGAGGCTTTCTTT
TRBJ2-2,TRBD2,-,TRBV5-1,CASSLTSGANTGELFF,TGCGCCAGCAGCTTGACTAGCGGGGCTAACACCGGGGAGCTGTTTTTT
TRBJ1-2,-,once,TRBV19,CASNSPDRRYGYTF,TGTGCCAGTAACAGCCCCGACAGGCGCTATGGCTACACCTTC
TRBJ2-1,TRBD2,-,TRBV5-4,CASSLSSGGYNEQFF,TGTGCCAGCAGCTTGTCTAGCGGGGGTTACAATGAGCAGTTCTTC
TRBJ1-3,-,-,TRBV3-1/TRBV3-2,CASSQGVGQSEIYF,TGTGCCAGCAGCCAAGGGGTTGGACAAAGCGAGATATATTTT
TRBJ1-1,-,-,TRBV6-6,CASRRTAPNTEAFF,TGTGCCAGCAGAAGGACTGCCCCAAACACTGAAGCTTTCTTT